Listed here are 3 T cell receptor beta chains from one sample, sequenced in a study of shared clonotypes between healthy human individuals. Data came from immunoSEQ multiplex PCR; TCRdb stores just in-frame clones and leaves some out. The sample contains some 1,100,000 clones, approximately 78% of which appear only once. The sequenced material came from memory CD4+ T cells from PBMCs. Subset specified: CD45RA-negative fraction. These receptors originate from a man aged 18 to 29 in good health. Some clones in this sample may be carry-over from other donors' samples.

This chain connects TRBV28 to TRBJ2-1; the D gene is possibly TRBD2 (6 bases). The CDR3 sequence is 14 residues long. V shed 6 bases and J shed 7 bases, with 16 bases lying between them. Germline assignment: CDR1 MDHEN and CDR2 SYDVKM. CDR3 bases: TGTGCCAGCAGGGACCCAGGGAGGCGAAATGAGCAGTTCTTC. This codes for CASRDPGRRNEQFF.

This clone occurred once. J is TRBJ1-4 and V is TRBV10-3, with D perhaps matching TRBD1 (6 bases). Trimming left V 10 bases short and J 3 bases short, with 15 bases between. Germline V CDR1 and CDR2: ENHRY, SYGVKD. The CDR3 is made up of 14 amino acids. The CDR3 spells CATRGGAANEKLFF. The CDR3 bases are TGTGCCACCAGAGGGGGGGCGGCTAATGAAAAACTGTTTTTT.

This chain links TRBV7-2 with TRBJ2-5; 9 bases map to TRBD2. From germline, CDR1 is SGHTA and CDR2 FQGNSA. This CDR3 is built from 16 residues. Trimming took 5 bases from V and 4 from J; bases not matched to a gene: 11. The CDR3 loop is CASSPGTSYAIETQYF. The CDR3 region has the DNA TGTGCCAGCAGCCCCGGGACTAGCTACGCCATAGAGACCCAGTACTTC.